The rows below give T cell receptor beta chains drawn from one sample of a study of identical twins. TCRdb itself ran the 5' RACE reads through MiXCR, one entry per CDR3 protein. The sample lists about 260,000 distinct CDR3 sequences; 7% were seen once. The same sample was also used in a study of yellow fever vaccine responses in identical twins.

The sample consisted of memory (CD45RO+) T cells sorted from blood. Source of these receptors: a woman younger than 35 in good health. Both conserved end residues are part of each CDR3. The D gene is left open where the match is weak. Expanded clones are given a class, and other clones once, few, many or no size at all.

CDR3 protein: CASSSQGHQETQYF
CDR3 DNA: TGTGCCAGCAGCTCTCAGGGGCACCAAGAGACCCAGTACTTC
J gene: TRBJ2-5
V gene: TRBV7-6
D gene: NA
clone size: few

CDR3 protein: CASRLATGTGTGLNQPQHF
CDR3 DNA: TGTGCAAGTCGCTTAGCGACCGGGACCGGGACAGGGCTCAATCAGCCCCAGCATTTT
J gene: TRBJ1-5
V gene: TRBV12-2
D gene: NA
clone size: once

CDR3 protein: CATSRGYRENTEAFF
CDR3 DNA: TGTGCCACCAGCAGAGGCTACAGGGAGAACACTGAAGCTTTCTTT
J gene: TRBJ1-1
V gene: TRBV15
D gene: NA
clone size: NA

CDR3 protein: CAISEWTSGDLFEQFF
CDR3 DNA: TGTGCCATCAGTGAGTGGACTAGCGGGGACTTGTTTGAGCAGTTCTTC
J gene: TRBJ2-1
V gene: TRBV10-3
D gene: TRBD2
clone size: many

CDR3 protein: CASSPSGRFRDEQFF
CDR3 DNA: TGTGCCAGCAGCCCCTCCGGTAGGTTCAGGGATGAGCAGTTCTTC
J gene: TRBJ2-1
V gene: TRBV4-2
D gene: NA
clone size: NA

CDR3 protein: CASSQMGRGADTGELFF
CDR3 DNA: TGTGCCAGCAGCCAAATGGGAAGGGGCGCGGACACCGGGGAGCTGTTTTTT
J gene: TRBJ2-2
V gene: TRBV3-1
D gene: NA
clone size: NA

CDR3 protein: CASSFPATETQYF
CDR3 DNA: TGTGCCAGCAGTTTCCCGGCCACAGAGACCCAGTACTTC
J gene: TRBJ2-5
V gene: TRBV12-3/TRBV12-4
D gene: NA
clone size: many

CDR3 protein: CAAHGATNEKLFF
CDR3 DNA: TGTGCCGCTCACGGTGCAACTAATGAAAAACTGTTTTTT
J gene: TRBJ1-4
V gene: TRBV15
D gene: NA
clone size: few

CDR3 protein: CASSSGLAGEFTGELFF
CDR3 DNA: TGTGCCAGCAGCTCAGGACTAGCGGGGGAATTCACCGGGGAGCTGTTTTTT
J gene: TRBJ2-2
V gene: TRBV5-5
D gene: TRBD2
clone size: few

CDR3 protein: CATRGLSGANVLTF
CDR3 DNA: TGTGCCACCCGAGGGTTGAGTGGGGCCAACGTCCTGACTTTC
J gene: TRBJ2-6
V gene: TRBV2
D gene: NA
clone size: NA

CDR3 protein: CASSLVSAGKETQYF
CDR3 DNA: TGCGCCAGCAGCTTGGTATCGGCAGGGAAAGAGACCCAGTACTTC
J gene: TRBJ2-5
V gene: TRBV5-1
D gene: NA
clone size: many

CDR3 protein: CASSSRIVSEAFF
CDR3 DNA: TGTGCCAGCAGCTCTAGAATAGTTTCGGAAGCTTTCTTT
J gene: TRBJ1-1
V gene: TRBV11-3
D gene: NA
clone size: NA

CDR3 protein: CASSLGALAGGTDTQYF
CDR3 DNA: TGCGCCAGCAGCTTGGGGGCCCTAGCGGGAGGCACAGATACGCAGTATTTT
J gene: TRBJ2-3
V gene: TRBV5-1
D gene: TRBD2
clone size: few

CDR3 protein: CASSYSTWSGTNSPLHF
CDR3 DNA: TGTGCCAGCAGTTACTCGACATGGTCGGGGACCAATTCACCCCTCCACTTT
J gene: TRBJ1-6
V gene: TRBV6-5
D gene: NA
clone size: many

CDR3 protein: CASSQAGEKLFF
CDR3 DNA: TGTGCCAGCAGCCAAGCCGGAGAAAAACTGTTTTTT
J gene: TRBJ1-4
V gene: TRBV3-1
D gene: NA
clone size: many

CDR3 protein: CASSPGGSTQYF
CDR3 DNA: TGTGCCAGCTCACCAGGCGGTTCGACCCAGTACTTC
J gene: TRBJ2-5
V gene: TRBV18
D gene: NA
clone size: NA

CDR3 protein: CASRRASGSASSYNEQFF
CDR3 DNA: TGTGCCAGCAGAAGGGCTAGCGGGAGCGCAAGCTCCTACAATGAGCAGTTCTTC
J gene: TRBJ2-1
V gene: TRBV6-1
D gene: TRBD2
clone size: NA

CDR3 protein: CASSQPGTLHEQFF
CDR3 DNA: TGTGCCAGCAGCCAACCGGGCACCTTGCATGAGCAGTTCTTC
J gene: TRBJ2-1
V gene: TRBV7-9
D gene: NA
clone size: few

CDR3 protein: CASSRIVSDTQYF
CDR3 DNA: TGTGCCAGCAGCCGGATAGTATCGGATACGCAGTATTTT
J gene: TRBJ2-3
V gene: TRBV7-3
D gene: NA
clone size: NA

CDR3 protein: CAFAGELETQYF
CDR3 DNA: TGTGCTTTCGCGGGAGAGCTAGAGACCCAGTACTTC
J gene: TRBJ2-5
V gene: TRBV21-1
D gene: NA
clone size: many

CDR3 protein: CASSLKGGEDEQFF
CDR3 DNA: TGTGCCAGCAGCTTAAAAGGGGGAGAGGATGAGCAGTTCTTC
J gene: TRBJ2-1
V gene: TRBV7-9
D gene: NA
clone size: NA

CDR3 protein: CSAKTGRADTQYF
CDR3 DNA: TGCAGCGCCAAGACCGGGAGAGCAGATACGCAGTATTTT
J gene: TRBJ2-3
V gene: TRBV29-1
D gene: NA
clone size: NA

CDR3 protein: CASGSTATNEKLFF
CDR3 DNA: TGTGCCAGCGGGTCTACTGCAACTAATGAAAAACTGTTTTTT
J gene: TRBJ1-4
V gene: TRBV28
D gene: NA
clone size: few

CDR3 protein: CAISDSPGQGADTQYF
CDR3 DNA: TGTGCCATCAGTGATTCCCCGGGACAGGGGGCAGATACGCAGTATTTT
J gene: TRBJ2-3
V gene: TRBV10-3
D gene: TRBD1
clone size: many

CDR3 protein: CASSQANSNIQYF
CDR3 DNA: TGTGCCAGCAGCCAAGCAAACTCTAACATTCAGTACTTC
J gene: TRBJ2-4
V gene: TRBV14
D gene: NA
clone size: few

CDR3 protein: CSARASERGFNYGYTF
CDR3 DNA: TGCAGTGCTAGAGCCTCAGAAAGGGGCTTTAACTATGGCTACACCTTC
J gene: TRBJ1-2
V gene: TRBV20-1
D gene: NA
clone size: NA

CDR3 protein: CASSPGTAIMGNTEAFF
CDR3 DNA: TGCGCCAGCAGCCCGGGGACCGCCATTATGGGGAACACTGAAGCTTTCTTT
J gene: TRBJ1-1
V gene: TRBV5-1
D gene: NA
clone size: many

CDR3 protein: CASSLGLAVTDTQYF
CDR3 DNA: TGTGCCAGCAGCCTGGGACTAGCGGTAACAGATACGCAGTATTTT
J gene: TRBJ2-3
V gene: TRBV3-1
D gene: TRBD2
clone size: many